Many counts were recorded for the clone carrying this TCR beta chain. The antigen remains unidentified. The data were taken from a study of spatial heterogeneity in lung cancer. Study at large: The donor group consisted of over 60 patients who had untreated, early-stage non-small cell lung cancer. In the raw reads, each unique TCR and UMI combination was present more than ten times on average. The study's findings and limits: Expanded tumor TCRs that were ubiquitous appeared in blood more at resection than follow-up.

Documented time point: blood at routine non-recurrence follow-up after resection. From tumor, nontumor lung or frozen PBMC, whole RNA was taken unsorted for sequencing. TCRdb fed the 5' RACE reads into MiXCR, producing one record per CDR3 protein. The sample lists fewer than 3,500 distinct CDR3 sequences, less than 20% occurring once. V shed 3 bases, J shed 8 bases, and the junction held 4 bases outside the gene matches. Germline V gene sequence: CDR1 SGHDT, CDR2 YYEEEE. The CDR3 covers 12 residues. The chain couples TRBV5-6 to TRBJ1-2; TRBD1 agrees at 7 bases. Sequencing was performed on PBMCs, taken at follow-up. This sequence was found in a male donor with early-stage non-small cell lung cancer. The CDR3 loop reads CASSYRGEGYTF. The CDR3 DNA follows: TGTGCCAGCAGCTACAGGGGAGAGGGCTACACCTTC.